A selection of T cell receptor beta chains follows, all from one sample in a study of T cells in Graves' hyperthyroidism and ophthalmopathy. TCRdb itself ran the multiplex PCR reads through MiXCR, one entry per CDR3 protein. The repertoire has roughly 530,000 distinct CDR3 sequences, 17% of them found once; the top ten carry about 16%. Sequenced input: blood. Receptor source: a woman aged 18-29 years with Graves' ophthalmopathy. Each CDR3 is given without its conserved first and last residue. A row's size may be missing; if present it is once, few, many or a size class.

clone_size: many
j_call: TRBJ2-4
v_call: TRBV7-2
cdr3_aa: ASSLAPGLAGGPGNIQY

clone_size: few
j_call: TRBJ2-2
v_call: TRBV19
cdr3_aa: ASSIEPATGELF

clone_size: many
j_call: TRBJ2-7
v_call: TRBV3-1
cdr3_aa: ASSQGLAGITYEQY

clone_size: few
j_call: TRBJ1-3
v_call: TRBV7-8
cdr3_aa: ASSLAVGVAGNTIY

clone_size: many
j_call: TRBJ2-1
v_call: TRBV9
cdr3_aa: ASSVGWGPSSYNEQF

clone_size: few
j_call: TRBJ1-6
v_call: TRBV9
cdr3_aa: ASSVEGVGSGSPLH

clone_size: many
j_call: TRBJ2-1
v_call: TRBV27
cdr3_aa: ASSLTQRGGRTGEQF

clone_size: many
j_call: TRBJ2-7
v_call: TRBV7-2
cdr3_aa: ASSFESGSGYEQY

clone_size: .
j_call: TRBJ2-2
v_call: TRBV9
cdr3_aa: ASTRGTGDTGELF

clone_size: many
j_call: TRBJ2-3
v_call: TRBV27
cdr3_aa: ASSTFQGVDTQY

clone_size: .
j_call: TRBJ1-5
v_call: TRBV27
cdr3_aa: ASSRGGAGSNQPQH

clone_size: many
j_call: TRBJ1-2
v_call: TRBV10-3
cdr3_aa: AIKTNYGYT

clone_size: many
j_call: TRBJ2-5
v_call: TRBV20-1
cdr3_aa: SARKQETQY

clone_size: many
j_call: TRBJ2-3
v_call: TRBV2
cdr3_aa: ASSEMASGGPRFVTQY

clone_size: few
j_call: TRBJ1-5
v_call: TRBV6-1
cdr3_aa: ASKGGVGQPQH

clone_size: many
j_call: TRBJ1-2
v_call: TRBV28
cdr3_aa: ASSTPLYGYT

clone_size: .
j_call: TRBJ2-1
v_call: TRBV4-2
cdr3_aa: ASSQESNSYNEQF

clone_size: .
j_call: TRBJ2-7
v_call: TRBV27
cdr3_aa: ASSLGSGATYEQY

clone_size: .
j_call: TRBJ2-7
v_call: TRBV7-2
cdr3_aa: ASSTGLASHEQY

clone_size: once
j_call: TRBJ2-7
v_call: TRBV19
cdr3_aa: ASRTQQGANYEQY

clone_size: few
j_call: TRBJ2-3
v_call: TRBV9
cdr3_aa: ASSGVGQGVRDTQY

clone_size: many
j_call: TRBJ2-7
v_call: TRBV20-1
cdr3_aa: SARDLFLLAGGGYEQY